The 21 T cell receptor beta chains below were found in one sample sequenced in a study of tumor-infiltrating lymphocytes in primary liver carcinoma. Extraction of RNA together with DNA used roughly 18-32 mg of unsorted bulk tissue. A constant-region primer served to make TCR beta cDNA from about 500 ng total RNA. Investigators got TCR beta libraries out of three nested multiplex PCR rounds, done with slightly modified ARM-PCR. The study ran its first two PCR rounds for roughly 11 cycles each, using TRBV1-TRBV30 forward primers and a C-beta reverse primer. TCRdb independently ran MiXCR on the multiplex PCR reads; one entry per CDR3 protein. The table has about 20,000 distinct CDR3 sequences, approximately 70% seen once. Sequenced material: liver tumor tissue from sampling region 1. Specified subset: tumor region T1, superior pole. The source is a man aged 35 to 55 with primary liver carcinoma and hepatitis B virus infection.

The chain is built from TRBV11-2 and TRBJ1-4, with D possibly matching TRBD1 (5 bases). Trimming removed 7 bases at V and 7 bases at J, with 22 bases between. Per germline, CDR1 SGHAT and CDR2 FQNNGV. The CDR3 length is 16 residues. CDR3 residues: CASNETPGGTGEKLFF. The CDR3 DNA is TGTGCCAGCAACGAGACTCCAGGAGGAACAGGTGAAAAACTGTTTTTT. Filled out from reference TRBV11-2 and TRBJ1-4, the complete variable domain reads EAGVAQSPRYKIIEKRQSVAFWCNPISGHATLYWYQQILGQGPKLLIQFQNNGVVDDSQLPKDRFSAERLKGVDSTLKIQPAKLEDSAVYLCASNETPGGTGEKLFFGSGTQLSVL.

With respect to this clonotype: One junction end does not reproduce the germline sequence, and a read error may be involved. The chain couples TRBV11-2 to TRBJ2-3; D is unresolved. CDR3 length: 12 amino acids. Looked up from germline, CDR1 is SGHAT and CDR2 is FQNNGV. The CDR3 loop is CAGSPRTDTQYF. The CDR3 DNA reads TGTGCCGGCAGCCCCAGGACAGATACGCAGTATTTT.

As to this clonotype: Given the absence of the conserved phenylalanine or tryptophan at the CDR3 end, a read error is likely. The J gene is TRBJ2-6, the V gene TRBV28; D not certain. Germline V gene lookup returns CDR1 MDHEN and CDR2 SYDVKM. There are 16 residues in the CDR3. CDR3: CASSFRQGSRANVLTL. The CDR3 coding sequence is TGTGCCAGCAGTTTCCGACAAGGCTCTAGGGCCAACGTCCTGACTTTA.

Comment on this clonotype: Given a much more abundant clone one base away, this may be a read error. The V gene is TRBV20-1, the J gene TRBJ2-1; 11 bases align to TRBD2. J lost 8 bases, V lost 7 bases, and 10 bases had no gene match. Germline assignment: CDR1 DFQATT and CDR2 SNEGSKA (reference sequence). The CDR3 is 14 amino acids. The DNA for the CDR3 is TGCAGTGTTACCAAACCTAGCGGGAGGCATGAGCAGTTCTTC. It yields the protein CSVTKPSGRHEQFF.

With respect to this clonotype: It may be a read error: a sequence one base away is much more abundant. This rearrangement joins TRBV29-1 to TRBJ1-1; the D is unclear. Germline CDR1 reads SQVTM; CDR2 reads ANQGSEA. The CDR3 spans 11 residues. As DNA, the CDR3 is TGCAGCGTTCAGGTAGGGCCTGAAGCTCTCTTT. Translation: CSVQVGPEALF. The whole variable domain, remainder taken from reference TRBV29-1 and TRBJ1-1, is SAVISQKPSRDICQRGTSLTIQCQVDSQVTMMFWYRQQPGQSLTLIATANQGSEATYESGFVIDKFPISRPNLTFSTLTVSNMSPEDSSIYLCSVQVGPEALFGQGTRLTVV.

Within the sample, this clonotype is large (0.1 to 1%). The rearrangement uses TRBV11-3 and TRBJ2-7; D remains unclear. Germline V gene data show CDR1 as SGHNT and CDR2 as YENEEA. With 10 bases removed from V and 2 bases from J, the gap between germline ends came to 12 bases. The CDR3 extends over 12 amino acids. CDR3 bases: TGTGCCAACCAACGGTTGACCTACGAGCAGTACTTC. This codes for CANQRLTYEQYF. The whole variable domain, filled in from reference TRBV11-3 and TRBJ2-7, reads EAGVVQSPRYKIIEKKQPVAFWCNPISGHNTLYWYLQNLGQGPELLIRYENEEAVDDSQLPKDRFSAERLKGVDSTLKIQPAELGDSAVYLCANQRLTYEQYFGPGTRLTVT.

This chain uses TRBV14 with TRBJ2-3; possibly TRBD2 for D (5 bases). The CDR3 contains 14 residues. Germline lookup yields CDR1 SGHDN and CDR2 FVKESK. Trimming removed 4 bases at V and 11 bases at J, with 19 bases between. For the CDR3, the DNA is TGTGCCAGCAGCCTCGTTCTCGGGAAGGCCGAGCAGTATTTT. This translates into CASSLVLGKAEQYF. Together with reference TRBV14 and TRBJ2-3, the CDR3 gives the full variable domain: EAGVTQFPSHSVIEKGQTVTLRCDPISGHDNLYWYRRVMGKEIKFLLHFVKESKQDESGMPNNRFLAERTGGTYSTLKVQPAELEDSGVYFCASSLVLGKAEQYFGPGTRLTVL.

Remarks on this clonotype: Because the CDR3 is missing its conserved closing phenylalanine or tryptophan, this is likely a read error. This chain joins TRBV11-3 and TRBJ1-3; no reliable D call. Germline V gene lookup returns CDR1 SGHNT and CDR2 YENEEA. The CDR3 totals 14 residues. Trimming left V 2 bases short and J 10 bases short, with 15 bases between. CDR3: CASSLYGAGKTIYI. DNA of the CDR3: TGTGCCAGCAGCTTATACGGTGCTGGTAAGACCATATATATT.

Concerning this clonotype: Without the conserved terminal phenylalanine or tryptophan, this CDR3 likely stems from a read error. The chain employs TRBV11-2 and TRBJ2-7; TRBD1 matches 9 bases. This CDR3 has 15 amino acids. The germline V gene encodes CDR1 SGHAT and CDR2 FQNNGV. The DNA of the CDR3 is TGTGCCACCAGCCACGGGACAGGGAGAACCTACGAGCAGTACTTA. Translating gives CATSHGTGRTYEQYL.

Note on this clonotype: The germline gene is not matched at one end of the junction; a read error may be the cause. As DNA, the CDR3 is TGCGCCAGCAGTTTTTGGGAAGGCTATGGCTATACTTTC. As protein: CASSFWEGYGYTF. The V gene is TRBV10-2, the J gene TRBJ1-2; D remains ambiguous. This CDR3 has 13 amino acids. Germline lookup yields CDR1 WSHSY and CDR2 SAAADI.

The chain recombines TRBV11-1 with TRBJ2-7; maybe TRBD2 (6 bases). This CDR3 region has 16 residues. V was pared by 2 bases and J by 6 bases, with 20 bases between. Germline V CDR1 and CDR2: SGHAT, FQDESV (reference sequence). This CDR3 is CASSLTAGRSTGEQYF. The CDR3 DNA is TGTGCCAGCAGCTTAACAGCCGGGAGATCAACGGGCGAGCAGTACTTC.

On this clonotype: A read error is possible here, since a much larger clone lies one base away. The chain couples TRBV4-1 to TRBJ1-1; perhaps TRBD1 as D (5 bases). Germline lookup yields CDR1 MGHRA and CDR2 YSYEKL. CDR3 size: 14 residues. CDR3 in amino acids: CVGSQDRGGLEAFF. CDR3 bases: TGCGTCGGCAGCCAAGACCGCGGGGGATTAGAAGCTTTCTTT.

On this clonotype itself: This sequence may be a read error, since a much larger clone differs from it by one base. V and J are TRBV29-1 and TRBJ2-5, with D possibly TRBD2 on 6 matching bases. Per the germline V gene, CDR1 is SQVTM and CDR2 is ANQGSEA. This CDR3 has 14 amino acids. V gave up 4 bases and J gave up 5 bases, with 17 bases separating them. CDR3 coding DNA: TGCAGCGTTGGAGGGCTAACGGGAGACGAGACCCAGTACTTC. Amino acid sequence: CSVGGLTGDETQYF. Full variable domain (remainder filled in from reference TRBV29-1 and TRBJ2-5): SAVISQKPSRDICQRGTSLTIQCQVDSQVTMMFWYRQQPGQSLTLIATANQGSEATYESGFVIDKFPISRPNLTFSTLTVSNMSPEDSSIYLCSVGGLTGDETQYFGPGTRLLVL.

About this clonotype itself: At one of its ends the junction is not consistent with the germline gene, which may arise from a read error. The chain is built from TRBV7-9 and TRBJ2-5, with 11 nucleotides matching TRBD2. CDR1 and CDR2 (germline): SEHNR, FQNEAQ (reference sequence). This CDR3 has 18 residues. As DNA, the CDR3 is TGTGCCTGCAGCTCATCGGGGACTAGCGGAGGGTACCAAGAGACCCAGTACTTC. This encodes CACSSSGTSGGYQETQYF.

This chain connects TRBV12-3 or TRBV12-4 to TRBJ2-4, with a tentative D call TRBD1 (5 bases). Between the trimmed V and J ends, which lost 11 bases and 0 bases, there was a span of 26 bases. This CDR3 has 18 amino acids. The CDR3 nucleotides are TGTGCCTGCAATTCATGGGGTGGGGCGGACATAGCCAAAAACATTCAGTACTTC. This gives the protein CACNSWGGADIAKNIQYF.

Of note for this clonotype: This sequence may be a read error, since a much larger clone differs from it by one base. The chain combines TRBV7-6 with TRBJ2-2; 10 nucleotides agree with TRBD2. The germline V gene has CDR1 SGHVS and CDR2 FNYEAQ. The CDR3 runs 16 residues. DNA for the CDR3: TGTGTCAGCAGCCCCCTAGCGGGAGATCGCACCGGGGAGCTGTTTTTT. As protein: CVSSPLAGDRTGELFF.

With regard to this clonotype: Relative to the germline gene, one junction end is altered; a read error may explain this. The chain uses TRBV4-2 and TRBJ2-2; no reliable D call. The CDR3 covers 14 residues. In germline, CDR1 is LGHNA, CDR2 YNFKEQ. CDR3 bases: TGTGCCAGGAGCACAGTGGGTTACACCCGGGAGCTGTTTTTT. This sequence encodes CARSTVGYTRELFF.

About this clonotype itself: Sequence at one end of the junction differs from germline and may be a read error. The chain carries TRBV7-9 and TRBJ1-1; the D gene is possibly TRBD1 (6 bases). Germline CDR1 reads SEHNR; CDR2 reads FQNEAQ (reference sequence). This CDR3 region has 12 residues. CDR3 amino acids: CASSLSKGGASF. The CDR3 region has the DNA TGTGCCAGCAGCTTAAGTAAGGGGGGAGCTTCCTTT.

V is TRBV9 and J is TRBJ1-6; no reliable D call. Germline V gives CDR1 SGDLS, CDR2 YYNGEE. The V end lost 7 bases, the J end lost 7 bases, and 12 bases lay between the germline ends. The CDR3 consists of 13 residues. CDR3 loop: CASCVTENSPLHF. The CDR3 bases are TGTGCCAGCTGTGTAACGGAAAATTCACCCCTCCACTTT.

This clonotype was recorded a few times. At one boundary the junction diverges from the germline segment, which might be a read error. The chain links TRBV12-3 or TRBV12-4 to TRBJ2-7; the match to TRBD1 covers 11 bases. There are 15 residues in the CDR3. CDR3 DNA sequence: TGCGCCACCGGTATGGGGACAGGGGGGTCCTACGAGCAGTACTTC. This gives the protein CATGMGTGGSYEQYF.

Of note for this clonotype: A junction boundary mismatches the germline segment, possibly from a read error. V and J are TRBV5-1 and TRBJ1-1, with D perhaps matching TRBD1 (6 bases). The CDR3 extends over 15 amino acids. The V gene's germline CDR1 is SGHRS and CDR2 YFSETQ. DNA of the CDR3: TGCGCCAGCAGCTCTTCCGGACAGTCATTGACTGAAGCTTCCTTT. It translates to CASSSSGQSLTEASF.